One and the same sample provided the 5 T cell receptor beta chains below, sequenced in a study of T cells after yellow fever vaccination. MiXCR, run by TCRdb on the 5' RACE reads, gives a single entry per CDR3 protein. Of hundreds of thousands of distinct CDR3 sequences listed, about a sixth are singletons. The sequencing used PBMCs, collected 5 days after the first yellow fever vaccination. These receptors were taken from a man aged 18 to 29 who received the YFV17D yellow fever vaccine.

The chain links TRBV6-5 to TRBJ2-7; TRBD2 might be the D (6 bases). With 0 bases removed from V and 0 bases from J, the gap between germline ends came to 21 bases. The CDR3 has 19 residues. Germline V gives CDR1 MNHEY, CDR2 SVGAGI. This CDR3 reads CASSYSEPYRNGSSYEQYV. Written as DNA, the CDR3 is TGTGCCAGCAGTTACTCGGAACCTTACAGGAACGGGAGCTCCTACGAGCAGTACGTC.

This clonotype was seen a handful of times. The chain is built from TRBV12-3 or TRBV12-4 and TRBJ2-7, with D possibly TRBD1 on 6 matching bases. The CDR3 totals 16 residues. Trimming took 5 bases from V and 0 from J, leaving 17 bases between them. DNA for the CDR3: TGTGCCAGCAGTCCTGGGGGACACAGTACCTCCTACGAGCAGTACGTC. Translated: CASSPGGHSTSYEQYV.

This clonotype has only a few counts. The rearrangement joins TRBV7-2 to TRBJ1-2; D remains unclear. Looked up from germline, CDR1 is SGHTA and CDR2 is FQGNSA. CDR3 length: 10 residues. The V and J ends lost 1 base and 12 bases respectively, with 6 bases between them. CDR3 nucleotide sequence: TGTGCCAGCAGCTTAGGCCGGGACACCTTC. It specifies CASSLGRDTF.

The chain uses TRBV4-1 and TRBJ1-2; 8 nucleotides agree with TRBD1. The CDR3 covers 16 residues. The junction had 11 bases not matched to a gene; V was cut back by 5 bases and J by 3 bases. The germline V gene encodes CDR1 MGHRA and CDR2 YSYEKL. The CDR3 sequence is CASSYPSRGRDYGYTF. CDR3 coding DNA: TGCGCCAGCAGCTACCCCTCCAGGGGGCGTGACTATGGCTACACCTTC.

Turning to this clonotype: One end of the junction does not line up with germline, which may come from a read error. The chain carries TRBV6-5 and TRBJ1-4; D gene ambiguous. The CDR3 is 13 amino acids. CDR1 is MNHEY, CDR2 SVGAGI, per germline. CDR3 residues: CASSYSAKEKLFF. The DNA for the CDR3 is TGTGCCAGCAGTTACTCGGCTAAGGAAAAACTGTTTTTT.